These 28 T cell receptor beta chains came from one sample sequenced in a study of T cells in Graves' hyperthyroidism and ophthalmopathy. TCR beta CDR3 sequences were amplified from RNA transcripts. Using the HTBI primer set, a first-round RT-PCR was run on the TCR CDR3. Using its own MiXCR run on the multiplex PCR reads, TCRdb lists one record per CDR3 protein. The table includes under 750,000 distinct CDR3 sequences, 18% detected once. The sample taken for sequencing was blood. The receptors derive from a woman between 45 and 65 years old with Graves' hyperthyroidism that later progressed to Graves' ophthalmopathy.

This clonotype was detected ten times or more. This chain links TRBV7-8 with TRBJ1-1; tentatively, D is TRBD1 (6 bases). The germline V gene has CDR1 SGHVS and CDR2 FQNEAQ. Trimming removed 8 bases at V and 2 bases at J, with 12 bases between. The CDR3 is 13 amino acids. Here the CDR3 reads CASWRGGNTEAFF. CDR3 nucleotide sequence: TGTGCCAGCTGGCGAGGGGGAAACACTGAAGCTTTCTTT.

In its sample, this clonotype was seen many times. The rearrangement uses TRBV12-3 or TRBV12-4 and TRBJ2-7; D call uncertain. This CDR3 contains 11 residues. Trimming pared 6 bases from V and 3 bases from J, leaving 6 bases between. Written as DNA, the CDR3 is TGTGCCAGCAGCTCAAACTACGAGCAGTACTTC. This codes for CASSSNYEQYF.

The rearrangement joins TRBV5-1 to TRBJ1-1, with D uncertain. This CDR3 is 14 amino acids long. Trimming took off 3 bases at V and 1 base at J, with 10 bases between the two ends. Germline lookup yields CDR1 SGHRS and CDR2 YFSETQ. The CDR3 is CASSSYTANTEAFF. The CDR3 nucleotides read TGCGCCAGCAGCTCCTACACGGCGAACACTGAAGCTTTCTTT. The full variable domain, in which reference TRBV5-1 and TRBJ1-1 provide the parts outside the CDR3, is KAGVTQTPRYLIKTRGQQVTLSCSPISGHRSVSWYQQTPGQGLQFLFEYFSETQRNKGNFPGRFSGRQFSNSRSEMNVSTLELGDSALYLCASSSYTANTEAFFGQGTRLTVV.

The sample holds a few counts of this clonotype. This sequence joins TRBV7-6 and TRBJ1-6, with D possibly TRBD1 on 5 matching bases. The CDR3 loop spans 16 amino acids. With 5 bases removed from V and 7 bases from J, the gap between germline ends came to 18 bases. Per germline, CDR1 SGHVS and CDR2 FNYEAQ. The CDR3 nucleotides read TGTGCCAGCAGCCGGGGGTACGGGGGAGACAATTCACCCCTCCACTTT. Protein: CASSRGYGGDNSPLHF.

This clonotype was seen many times. V and J are TRBV2 and TRBJ1-2, with TRBD1 identical over 12 bases. The trim removed 6 bases at V and 5 bases at J, leaving 4 bases unmatched. The germline gives CDR1 SNHLY, CDR2 FYNNEI. CDR3 length: 14 residues. CDR3 DNA sequence: TGTGCCAGCAGCGGGACAGGGGGCGGTTATGGCTACACCTTC. It encodes CASSGTGGGYGYTF.

Only a few counts were recorded for this clonotype. One end of the junction varies from germline; a read error may be responsible. CDR3 in amino acids: CAASRGGTNSYEQYF. CDR3 sequence (DNA): TGTGCCGCCAGCAGAGGTGGGACGAACTCCTACGAGCAGTACTTC. The chain combines TRBV15 with TRBJ2-7; D is perhaps TRBD1 or TRBD2 (5 bases each). The CDR3 consists of 15 residues. Per the germline V gene, CDR1 is LNHNV and CDR2 is YYDKDF (reference sequence). The whole variable domain, filled in from reference TRBV15 and TRBJ2-7, reads DAMVIQNPRYQVTQFGKPVTLSCSQTLNHNVMYWYQQKSSQAPKLLFHYYDKDFNNEADTPDNFQSRRPNTSFCFLDIRSPGLGDTAMYLCAASRGGTNSYEQYFGPGTRLTVT.

The chain has TRBV20-1 and TRBJ2-5; D gene unclear. There are 13 residues in the CDR3. V was pared by 4 bases and J by 3 bases, with 12 bases between. Germline loops: CDR1 DFQATT, CDR2 SNEGSKA (reference sequence). This CDR3 reads CSANSDGEETQYF. CDR3 nucleotide sequence: TGCAGTGCTAATTCTGACGGTGAAGAGACCCAGTACTTC.

This clonotype was recorded many times. The chain links TRBV7-8 to TRBJ1-1, with 8 bases identical to TRBD1. V shed 2 bases and J 5 bases; nucleotides not matched to a gene: 7. Germline-derived CDR1 and CDR2 are SGHVS and FQNEAQ. This CDR3 region has 15 residues. CDR3 sequence reads: CASSLQYRGLTEAFF. The CDR3 DNA reads TGTGCCAGCAGCTTACAGTACAGGGGGTTGACTGAAGCTTTCTTT.

The V and J genes are TRBV12-3 or TRBV12-4 and TRBJ2-7, with 8 positions matching TRBD1. The J segment lost 3 bases and the V segment lost 5 bases, leaving 12 bases of the junction unmatched. The CDR3 length is 16 residues. Here the CDR3 reads CASSINQGARYYEQYF. CDR3 DNA: TGTGCCAGCAGTATAAATCAGGGGGCGAGATACTACGAGCAGTACTTC.

This clonotype occurred many times. This chain links TRBV27 with TRBJ2-5; tentative D call: TRBD2 (5 bases). The CDR3 loop spans 14 amino acids. CDR1 and CDR2 from the germline V gene are MNHEY and SMNVEV (reference sequence). Trimming removed 4 bases at V and 2 bases at J, with 11 bases between. CDR3 nucleotide sequence: TGTGCCAGCAGTTCTCCCGGGGAACAAGAGACCCAGTACTTC. Protein product: CASSSPGEQETQYF.

This clonotype has at least ten counts. V usage is TRBV5-1 and J usage is TRBJ2-1, with D perhaps matching TRBD1 or TRBD2 (6 bases each). The CDR3 runs to 13 residues. Germline CDR1 SGHRS, CDR2 YFSETQ. Trimming took 7 bases from V and 7 from J, leaving 15 bases between them. The DNA for the CDR3 is TGCGCCAGCGGAAGGGGGGCTGAGAATGAGCAGTTCTTC. Its translation: CASGRGAENEQFF.

This clonotype was recorded many times. The genes are TRBV13 and TRBJ2-7; 7 nucleotides align to TRBD2. The J segment lost 2 bases and the V segment lost 6 bases, leaving 7 bases of the junction unmatched. CDR1 is PRHDT and CDR2 is FYEKMQ in the germline V gene (reference sequence). The CDR3 extends over 14 amino acids. Here the CDR3 reads CASRPRGTPYEQYF. CDR3 coding DNA: TGTGCCAGCAGACCGCGGGGGACTCCCTACGAGCAGTACTTC.

CDR3 in amino acids: CASSLSPGHSGNTIYF. For the CDR3, the DNA is TGTGCCAGCAGCTTGAGTCCGGGCCACTCTGGAAACACCATATATTTT. This chain joins TRBV5-5 and TRBJ1-3; the D is unclear. The germline V and J ends were trimmed by 1 base and 0 bases, with 11 bases remaining between them. This CDR3 comprises 16 residues. The germline V gene encodes CDR1 SGHKS and CDR2 YYEKEE (reference sequence).

At least ten counts were recorded for this clonotype. The genes are TRBV20-1 and TRBJ2-1; D is perhaps TRBD2 (6 bases). The V gene's germline CDR1 is DFQATT and CDR2 SNEGSKA (reference sequence). CDR3 length: 13 residues. V lost 5 bases to trimming and J lost 3 bases, with 11 bases between them. The CDR3 sequence is CSAAGLDYNEQFF. CDR3 bases: TGCAGTGCTGCGGGGTTAGACTACAATGAGCAGTTCTTC.

This clonotype was picked up many times. The chain employs TRBV6-1 and TRBJ2-5; 9 bases align to TRBD2. The germline CDR1 and CDR2 sequences are MNHNS and SASEGT. This CDR3 region has 16 residues. V shed 5 bases, J shed 2 bases, and the junction held 9 bases outside the gene matches. CDR3: CASSPRGAGGQETQYF. The CDR3 DNA is TGTGCCAGCAGTCCCCGGGGAGCGGGGGGACAAGAGACCCAGTACTTC.

This clonotype was seen a few times. The chain employs TRBV2 and TRBJ2-2; D is unclear. This CDR3 has 12 amino acids. Germline V CDR1 and CDR2: SNHLY, FYNNEI. Deletions cut 8 bases from V and 6 bases from J, with 10 bases between. This CDR3 reads CASRWGSGELFF. CDR3 coding DNA: TGTGCCAGCCGATGGGGTTCCGGGGAGCTGTTTTTT. The full variable domain, completed using reference TRBV2 and TRBJ2-2, is EPEVTQTPSHQVTQMGQEVILRCVPISNHLYFYWYRQILGQKVEFLVSFYNNEISEKSEIFDDQFSVERPDGSNFTLKIRSTKLEDSAMYFCASRWGSGELFFGEGSRLTVL.

V usage is TRBV5-6 and J usage is TRBJ2-3; 7 nucleotides match TRBD1. Germline V gene lookup returns CDR1 SGHDT and CDR2 YYEEEE. The CDR3 totals 17 residues. V lost 3 bases and J lost 3; bases outside the gene matches: 13. The CDR3 reads CASSSLDRPEATDTQYF. The CDR3 coding sequence is TGTGCCAGCAGCTCGTTGGACAGGCCCGAGGCGACAGATACGCAGTATTTT.

This clonotype was seen more than once but under ten times. The V call is TRBV10-3, the J call TRBJ2-3, with D possibly matching TRBD2 (6 bases). The V gene lost 7 bases and the J gene lost 0 bases, with 17 bases spanning the gap. Germline assignment: CDR1 ENHRY and CDR2 SYGVKD. The CDR3 loop spans 16 amino acids. The CDR3 sequence is CAITKYSGFSTDTQYF. In DNA, the CDR3 is TGTGCCATCACTAAATATAGCGGTTTTAGCACAGATACGCAGTATTTT.

This clonotype was observed a handful of times. The chain is built from TRBV13 and TRBJ1-4; weak D call: TRBD1 (6 bases). The CDR3 spans 17 residues. The ends were cut back, 5 bases at V and 0 bases at J, with 16 bases in the middle. CDR1 is PRHDT and CDR2 is FYEKMQ in the germline V gene (reference sequence). CDR3: CASSPKDRSSTNEKLFF. CDR3 in DNA: TGTGCCAGCAGCCCGAAAGACAGGTCCTCAACTAATGAAAAACTGTTTTTT.

The chain joins TRBV7-9 to TRBJ2-3; maybe TRBD1 (6 bases). Germline CDR1 reads SEHNR; CDR2 reads FQNEAQ (reference sequence). The CDR3 totals 15 residues. Trimming removed 2 bases at V and 2 bases at J, with 11 bases between. The CDR3 DNA sequence: TGTGCCAGCAGCTTACTGGACAGACTCACAGATACGCAGTATTTT. Translated, it gives CASSLLDRLTDTQYF.

This clonotype was counted at least ten times. The chain is built from TRBV5-1 and TRBJ1-3; D uncertain. The CDR3 totals 14 residues. Trimming left V 0 bases short and J 3 bases short, with 7 bases between. Germline-derived CDR1 and CDR2 are SGHRS and YFSETQ. The CDR3 loop is CASSLAGYGNTIYF. As DNA, the CDR3 is TGCGCCAGCAGCTTGGCGGGTTATGGAAACACCATATATTTT.

This clonotype was observed a handful of times. This chain links TRBV6-2 or TRBV6-3 with TRBJ1-5, with TRBD1 matching 8 bases. Per germline, CDR1 MNHEY and CDR2 SVGEGT. This CDR3 contains 15 residues. V was pared by 6 bases and J by 0 bases, with 4 bases of the junction left unmatched. The CDR3 protein is CASRKGQGSNQPQHF. The CDR3 bases are TGTGCCAGCAGAAAAGGACAGGGTAGCAATCAGCCCCAGCATTTT.

CDR3 in amino acids: CASSQDPAGYYEQYF. In DNA form, the CDR3 reads TGCGCCAGCAGCCAAGATCCAGCGGGGTACTACGAGCAGTACTTC. This chain connects TRBV4-1 to TRBJ2-7, with 7 bases that match TRBD2. Germline assignment: CDR1 MGHRA and CDR2 YSYEKL. The V segment lost 0 bases and the J segment 3 bases; nucleotides outside the gene matches: 5. The CDR3 spans 15 residues.

The sample holds many counts of this clonotype. The gene calls are TRBV7-8 and TRBJ2-7; 9 bases match TRBD1. The CDR3 sequence is 15 residues long. The J segment lost 7 bases and the V segment lost 5 bases, leaving 12 bases of the junction unmatched. Germline V gives CDR1 SGHVS, CDR2 FQNEAQ. CDR3 sequence: CASSPDRTGAREQYF. The CDR3 nucleotides read TGTGCCAGCAGCCCGGACCGGACAGGGGCCAGGGAGCAGTACTTC.

The chain links TRBV24-1 to TRBJ2-5, with a weak D call TRBD2 (6 bases). Germline loops: CDR1 KGHDR, CDR2 SFDVKD. V was shortened by 0 bases and J by 0 bases, with 16 bases between the two germline ends. This CDR3 has 18 amino acids. The CDR3: CATSDLLSGLLYQETQYF. CDR3 sequence (DNA): TGTGCCACCAGTGATTTGCTTTCGGGACTCCTGTACCAAGAGACCCAGTACTTC.

This clonotype was counted at least ten times. The chain combines TRBV5-1 with TRBJ2-7; 7 nucleotides match TRBD1. This CDR3 has 14 amino acids. Germline values: CDR1 SGHRS, CDR2 YFSETQ. V shed 0 bases, J shed 6 bases, and the junction held 6 bases outside the gene matches. The CDR3 nucleotides are TGCGCCAGCAGCTTGGGACAGGGATTTTCCGAGCAGTACTTC. Translation: CASSLGQGFSEQYF.

J is TRBJ1-2 and V is TRBV3-1; no reliable D call. Trimming pared 1 base from V and 1 base from J, leaving 10 bases between. The CDR3 spans 15 residues. Germline-derived CDR1 and CDR2 are LGHDT and YNNKEL (reference sequence). CDR3 region: CASSQAAVSNYGYTF. The CDR3 coding sequence is TGTGCCAGCAGCCAAGCGGCAGTAAGTAACTATGGCTACACCTTC.

The chain employs TRBV2 and TRBJ2-5, with D perhaps given as TRBD1 or TRBD2 (5 bases each). The germline CDR1 and CDR2 sequences are SNHLY and FYNNEI. The CDR3 is 14 residues long. The germline V and J ends were trimmed by 7 bases and 4 bases, with 16 bases remaining between them. CDR3 DNA sequence: TGTGCCAGCACTCCGGACGGGGCGGGAGAGACCCAGTACTTC. It is translated as CASTPDGAGETQYF.